This is a list of T cell receptor beta chains from one sample in a study of cytomegalovirus exposure and HLA in healthy donors. TCRdb's table, derived via immunoSEQ multiplex PCR, lists solely in-frame clones and lacks some. The repertoire table contains roughly 150,000 clones. The sample was PBMCs. The receptors originated from a woman aged 45 to 65 in good health and CMV-seronegative. CDR3s include the opening cysteine and the closing phenylalanine or tryptophan. Each record gives: D gene, J gene, V gene, CDR3 DNA, CDR3 protein. The D gene is left open where the match is weak.

d_gene: NA; j_gene: TRBJ2-3; v_gene: TRBV6-9; CDR3nt: TGTGCCAGCAGTCAAATACCTGAGCGGTCGGGTGGAACAGATACGCAGTATTTT; CDR3aa: CASSQIPERSGGTDTQYF
d_gene: TRBD1; j_gene: TRBJ2-6; v_gene: TRBV5-1; CDR3nt: TGCGCCAGCAGCCCGTCTAGGACAGGGCGTCCTCTCTCTGGGGCCAACGTCCTGACTTTC; CDR3aa: CASSPSRTGRPLSGANVLTF
d_gene: NA; j_gene: TRBJ2-2; v_gene: TRBV28; CDR3nt: TGTGCCAGCAAATCCGCGAACACCGGGGAGCTGTTTTTT; CDR3aa: CASKSANTGELFF
d_gene: TRBD1; j_gene: TRBJ2-7; v_gene: TRBV2; CDR3nt: TGTGCCAGCGGGGGACAGGGACTCTACGAGCAGTACTTC; CDR3aa: CASGGQGLYEQYF
d_gene: TRBD2; j_gene: TRBJ2-7; v_gene: TRBV15; CDR3nt: TGTGCCACCAGCAGAGATCGTACTAGCGGTGCCGAGCAGTACTTC; CDR3aa: CATSRDRTSGAEQYF
d_gene: NA; j_gene: TRBJ1-2; v_gene: TRBV5-1; CDR3nt: TGCGCCAGCAGCTCTGGAGGGGCACCCTCGGCTGGCTACACCTTC; CDR3aa: CASSSGGAPSAGYTF
d_gene: TRBD1; j_gene: TRBJ2-5; v_gene: TRBV5-1; CDR3nt: TGCGCCAGCAGCGGTCTCGGGACAGCGACCCAAGAGACCCAGTACTTC; CDR3aa: CASSGLGTATQETQYF
d_gene: TRBD2; j_gene: TRBJ2-1; v_gene: TRBV7-9; CDR3nt: TGTGCCAGCAGCTTAGGGACTAGCGGAGCCCCTGTCGATGAGCAGTTCTTC; CDR3aa: CASSLGTSGAPVDEQFF
d_gene: NA; j_gene: TRBJ2-7; v_gene: TRBV28; CDR3nt: TGTGCCAGCAGTTCCGGGACACTCGCCTACGAGCAGTACTTC; CDR3aa: CASSSGTLAYEQYF
d_gene: NA; j_gene: TRBJ1-5; v_gene: TRBV15; CDR3nt: TGTGCCACCAGCAGCGAAGACAGCCAGGGCAATCAGCCCCAGCATTTT; CDR3aa: CATSSEDSQGNQPQHF
d_gene: NA; j_gene: TRBJ2-1; v_gene: TRBV19; CDR3nt: TGTGCCAGTAGTCCGAAGGACCTGTGGGGCGCATACAATGAGCAGTTCTTC; CDR3aa: CASSPKDLWGAYNEQFF
d_gene: TRBD1; j_gene: TRBJ2-7; v_gene: TRBV7-2; CDR3nt: TGTGCCAGCAGCCAGGGGGGACAGGGTGTCTACGAGCAGTACTTC; CDR3aa: CASSQGGQGVYEQYF
d_gene: NA; j_gene: TRBJ1-1; v_gene: TRBV6-4; CDR3nt: TGTGCCAGCAGGAAAGGGACACTTGAAGCTTTCTTT; CDR3aa: CASRKGTLEAFF
d_gene: NA; j_gene: TRBJ2-7; v_gene: TRBV6-6; CDR3nt: TGTGCCAGCAGTTACTCGATAACGGGATTCGGCGAGCAGTACTTC; CDR3aa: CASSYSITGFGEQYF
d_gene: TRBD1; j_gene: TRBJ2-2; v_gene: TRBV10-1; CDR3nt: TGCGCCAGCAGTGATATCCAGAACAGGGGAAAGGGAAACGGGGAGCTGTTTTTT; CDR3aa: CASSDIQNRGKGNGELFF
d_gene: NA; j_gene: TRBJ1-1; v_gene: TRBV6-1; CDR3nt: TGTGCCAGCAGTGTTACGAGGGTTGAAGCTTTCTTT; CDR3aa: CASSVTRVEAFF
d_gene: TRBD1; j_gene: TRBJ1-2; v_gene: TRBV30; CDR3nt: TGTGCCTGGAGTGGGACAGGGGATGGCTACACCTTC; CDR3aa: CAWSGTGDGYTF
d_gene: NA; j_gene: TRBJ1-4; v_gene: TRBV19; CDR3nt: TGTGCCAGTAACCCCTTTGGCAGGGGAAATGAAAAACTGTTTTTT; CDR3aa: CASNPFGRGNEKLFF
d_gene: TRBD2; j_gene: TRBJ2-2; v_gene: TRBV5-4; CDR3nt: TGTGCCAGCAGCTTGTTCCTAGCGGCCTACACCGGGGAGCTGTTTTTT; CDR3aa: CASSLFLAAYTGELFF
d_gene: TRBD1; j_gene: TRBJ2-1; v_gene: TRBV28; CDR3nt: TGTGCCAGCAGTTTTGAGGCCGGGACAGGTACCTACAATGAGCAGTTCTTC; CDR3aa: CASSFEAGTGTYNEQFF
d_gene: NA; j_gene: TRBJ1-4; v_gene: TRBV25-1; CDR3nt: TGTGCCAGCAGTGGGGCTGAAAAACTGTTTTTT; CDR3aa: CASSGAEKLFF
d_gene: TRBD2; j_gene: TRBJ2-5; v_gene: TRBV30; CDR3nt: TGTGCCTGGAGTTTCCGGGAGGAGCAGTACTTC; CDR3aa: CAWSFREEQYF
d_gene: TRBD1; j_gene: TRBJ2-7; v_gene: TRBV28; CDR3nt: TGTGCCAGCGTGACAGGGGGCCTTAGGGAGCAGTACTTC; CDR3aa: CASVTGGLREQYF
d_gene: NA; j_gene: TRBJ1-4; v_gene: TRBV18; CDR3nt: TGTGCCAGCTCTCCGTTGGGGGCAGGGGCGAGGAAAAAACTGTTTTTT; CDR3aa: CASSPLGAGARKKLFF
d_gene: NA; j_gene: TRBJ1-1; v_gene: TRBV11-1; CDR3nt: TGTGCCAGCAGCTCCGGGGGGGACACTGAAGCTTTCTTT; CDR3aa: CASSSGGDTEAFF
d_gene: NA; j_gene: TRBJ2-7; v_gene: TRBV5-1; CDR3nt: TGCGCCAGCAGCTTGGTTCAGGGCTACTACGAGCAGTACTTC; CDR3aa: CASSLVQGYYEQYF
d_gene: NA; j_gene: TRBJ1-1; v_gene: TRBV29-1; CDR3nt: TGCAGCGTCCCCCGGGAGGGGAACACTGAAGCTTTCTTT; CDR3aa: CSVPREGNTEAFF
d_gene: NA; j_gene: TRBJ1-2; v_gene: TRBV5-6; CDR3nt: TGTGCCAGCAGCTTCGGAGTATCTCCTAACTATGGCTACACCTTC; CDR3aa: CASSFGVSPNYGYTF
d_gene: NA; j_gene: TRBJ2-7; v_gene: TRBV6-5; CDR3nt: TGTGCCAGCATGGACGGGAGATTGTACGAGCAGTACTTC; CDR3aa: CASMDGRLYEQYF
d_gene: NA; j_gene: TRBJ2-7; v_gene: TRBV21-1; CDR3nt: TGTGCCAGCAGCACTCTTATGCGAGAGCAGTACTTC; CDR3aa: CASSTLMREQYF
d_gene: TRBD1; j_gene: TRBJ1-2; v_gene: TRBV27; CDR3nt: TGTGCCAGCAGTCACCGGGACAGGGTGTCAGGTGGCTACACCTTC; CDR3aa: CASSHRDRVSGGYTF
d_gene: TRBD2; j_gene: TRBJ2-5; v_gene: TRBV30; CDR3nt: TGTGCCTGGAGATCGGGAGGGCCACGAGAGACCCAGTACTTC; CDR3aa: CAWRSGGPRETQYF
d_gene: TRBD1; j_gene: TRBJ2-7; v_gene: TRBV19; CDR3nt: TGTGCCAGTAGTAGCGGGACAGGGACCTACGAGCAGTACTTC; CDR3aa: CASSSGTGTYEQYF
d_gene: NA; j_gene: TRBJ2-1; v_gene: TRBV30; CDR3nt: TGTGCCTGGAGGGCGGGCGGGAATGAGCAGTTCTTC; CDR3aa: CAWRAGGNEQFF
d_gene: NA; j_gene: TRBJ1-1; v_gene: TRBV7-9; CDR3nt: TGTGCCAGCAGCATTGGGAGGGACTATTTTTCCATGAACACTGAAGCTTTCTTT; CDR3aa: CASSIGRDYFSMNTEAFF
d_gene: NA; j_gene: TRBJ2-3; v_gene: TRBV6-1; CDR3nt: TGTGCCAGCAGTGAGTACAGGGAGAGGGCAGTAGATACGCAGTATTTT; CDR3aa: CASSEYRERAVDTQYF
d_gene: NA; j_gene: TRBJ2-3; v_gene: TRBV18; CDR3nt: TGTGCCAGCTCGCGTAGCACAGATACGCAGTATTTT; CDR3aa: CASSRSTDTQYF
d_gene: NA; j_gene: TRBJ1-5; v_gene: TRBV6-1; CDR3nt: TGTGCCAGCAGTGAAATTGGGGCTCAGCCCCAGCATTTT; CDR3aa: CASSEIGAQPQHF
d_gene: TRBD2; j_gene: TRBJ2-7; v_gene: TRBV6-4; CDR3nt: TGTGCCAGCAGGATAGCGGGAAAGTACGAGCAGTACTTC; CDR3aa: CASRIAGKYEQYF
d_gene: NA; j_gene: TRBJ1-6; v_gene: TRBV19; CDR3nt: TGTGCCAGTAGTATCCGGGATTCGGATTCACCCCTCCACTTT; CDR3aa: CASSIRDSDSPLHF
d_gene: TRBD1; j_gene: TRBJ1-5; v_gene: TRBV5-1; CDR3nt: TGCGCCAGCAGCGAACGGACAGGGGGCGATCAGCCCCAGCATTTT; CDR3aa: CASSERTGGDQPQHF
d_gene: TRBD2; j_gene: TRBJ2-2; v_gene: TRBV7-9; CDR3nt: TGTGCCAGCATCCTCGGAGCGGGGGTAACCGGGGAGCTGTTTTTT; CDR3aa: CASILGAGVTGELFF
d_gene: TRBD2; j_gene: TRBJ2-7; v_gene: TRBV30; CDR3nt: TGTGCCTGGAGGCAAACCAGGTTGGGGGGGGAGCAGTACTTC; CDR3aa: CAWRQTRLGGEQYF
d_gene: TRBD1; j_gene: TRBJ2-1; v_gene: TRBV15; CDR3nt: TGTGCCACCAGCAGAGATAAGGGGGCCGATGAGCAGTTCTTC; CDR3aa: CATSRDKGADEQFF
d_gene: TRBD2; j_gene: TRBJ2-7; v_gene: TRBV7-6; CDR3nt: TGTGCCAGCAGCATCTCTAGCGGGCCTAGCTACGAGCAGTACTTC; CDR3aa: CASSISSGPSYEQYF
d_gene: NA; j_gene: TRBJ2-1; v_gene: TRBV7-2; CDR3nt: TGTGCCAGCAGCTCTAGTTGGGTCGTCGGCAATGAGCAGTTCTTC; CDR3aa: CASSSSWVVGNEQFF
d_gene: NA; j_gene: TRBJ1-2; v_gene: TRBV7-3; CDR3nt: TGTGCCAGCAGCCCTGCTGGAGGCTATGGCTACACCTTC; CDR3aa: CASSPAGGYGYTF
d_gene: TRBD1; j_gene: TRBJ2-7; v_gene: TRBV11-2; CDR3nt: TGTGCCAGCAGCTTACTCGGACAGGGTGTCCACGAGCAGTACTTC; CDR3aa: CASSLLGQGVHEQYF
d_gene: TRBD2; j_gene: TRBJ2-7; v_gene: TRBV15; CDR3nt: TGTGCCACCAGCAGAGAGGGGCAGCGGGAGCTCGAGCAGTACTTC; CDR3aa: CATSREGQRELEQYF
d_gene: NA; j_gene: TRBJ2-7; v_gene: TRBV29-1; CDR3nt: TGCAGCACACTCACGTTCCGGGACACCGCTTACGAGCAGTACTTC; CDR3aa: CSTLTFRDTAYEQYF
d_gene: TRBD1; j_gene: TRBJ2-7; v_gene: TRBV18; CDR3nt: TGTGCCAGCTCACTGACGTCCGGGACAGGGAGCTCCTACGAGCAGTACTTC; CDR3aa: CASSLTSGTGSSYEQYF
d_gene: TRBD2; j_gene: TRBJ2-3; v_gene: TRBV28; CDR3nt: TGTGCCAGCAGTTTGGGGGGGAGCACAGATACGCAGTATTTT; CDR3aa: CASSLGGSTDTQYF